The TCR beta chain under discussion was sequenced for a study of long-term antiretroviral therapy in people with HIV. Study-wide results and caveats: Data on ART adherence, viral resistance or therapy changes were unavailable.

Losses at the gene ends were 4 bases for V and 8 bases for J; bases not matched to a gene: 4. CDR1 is SGHRS and CDR2 is YFSETQ in the germline V gene. The CDR3 runs to 13 residues. Run at survey level, the immunoSEQ assay was version v3.0. Sequencing set out to capture about 40,000-50,000 T-cell genomes per sample. Generated by immunoSEQ multiplex PCR, the TCRdb table keeps only in-frame clones and is missing some. This sample carries tens of thousands of clones, roughly 81% of them seen once, and the ten largest clones take more than 4.5%. The cryopreserved samples used held about 0.85-11 million PBMC prior to extraction of DNA. As for this clone: The antigen remains unidentified.

The genes are TRBV5-1 and TRBJ2-2; 8 bases align to TRBD1. The specimen comprised unsorted PBMCs, sampled roughly 2.8 years before starting antiretroviral therapy. This TCR was sampled from a woman in her thirties with HIV. The CDR3 region is CASSTTGGGELFF. CDR3 coding DNA: TGCGCCAGCAGCACAACAGGGGGTGGGGAGCTGTTTTTT.